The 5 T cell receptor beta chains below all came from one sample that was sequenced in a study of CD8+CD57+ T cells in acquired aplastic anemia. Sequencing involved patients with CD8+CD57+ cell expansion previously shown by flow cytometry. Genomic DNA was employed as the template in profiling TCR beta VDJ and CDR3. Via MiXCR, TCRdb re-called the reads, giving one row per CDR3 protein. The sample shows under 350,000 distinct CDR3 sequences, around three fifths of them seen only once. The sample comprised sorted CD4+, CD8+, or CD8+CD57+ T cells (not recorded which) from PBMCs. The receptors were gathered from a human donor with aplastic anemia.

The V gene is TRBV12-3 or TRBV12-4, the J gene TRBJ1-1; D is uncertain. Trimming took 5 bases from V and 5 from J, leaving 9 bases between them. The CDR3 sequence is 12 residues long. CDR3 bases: TGTGCCAGCAGTCTTCGTCGGACTGAAGCTTTCTTT. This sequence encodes CASSLRRTEAFF.

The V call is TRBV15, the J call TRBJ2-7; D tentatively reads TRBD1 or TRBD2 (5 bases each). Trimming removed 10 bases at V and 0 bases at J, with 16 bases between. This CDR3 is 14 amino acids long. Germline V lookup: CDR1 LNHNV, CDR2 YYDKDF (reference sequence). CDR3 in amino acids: CASREPRSSYEQYF. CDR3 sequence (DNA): TGTGCCAGCAGGGAGCCCAGGAGCTCCTACGAGCAGTACTTC.

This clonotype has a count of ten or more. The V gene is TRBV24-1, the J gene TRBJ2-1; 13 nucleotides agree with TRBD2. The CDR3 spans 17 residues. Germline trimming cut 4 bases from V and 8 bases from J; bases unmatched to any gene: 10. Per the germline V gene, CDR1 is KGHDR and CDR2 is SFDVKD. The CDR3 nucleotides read TGTGCCACCAGTGAGGTTTCGGGACTAGCGGGGAGGGATGAGCAGTTCTTC. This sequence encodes CATSEVSGLAGRDEQFF.

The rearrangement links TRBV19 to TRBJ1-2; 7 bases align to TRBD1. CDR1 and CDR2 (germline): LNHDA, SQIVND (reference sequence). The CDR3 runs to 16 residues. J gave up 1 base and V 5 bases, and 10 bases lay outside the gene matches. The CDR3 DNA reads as TGTGCCAGTAGTTCCCAGTGGACAGGATATAACTATGGCTACACCTTC. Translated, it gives CASSSQWTGYNYGYTF.

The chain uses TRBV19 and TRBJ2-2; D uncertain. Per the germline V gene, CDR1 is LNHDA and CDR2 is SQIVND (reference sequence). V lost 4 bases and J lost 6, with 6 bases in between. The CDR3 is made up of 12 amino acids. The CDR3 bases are TGTGCCAGTAGTACCCTTCCCGGGGAGCTGTTTTTT. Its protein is CASSTLPGELFF.